The 22 T cell receptor beta chains below all came from one sample that was sequenced in a study of T cell repertoires in cytomegalovirus infection (dated by TCRdb to between 2018 and 2021). No antigens are known for them. The sample was run on an Illumina HiSeq 1500. TCRdb reprocessed the public reads (quality trimming at Q25 with fastp, clone calling with MiXCR) and kept in-frame beta chains. Every CDR3 protein is listed once, alongside the most common genes and DNA of its rows. The table for this sample lists 27,000 or so distinct CDR3 sequences; around 19% of them were counted only once. 80% to 90% of the sample goes to the ten largest clones. The treatment or condition label of this sample denotes: in vitro stimulation with specific CMV peptide epitopes to enrich CMV-specific T cells. This material consisted of CD8+ T cells from cultured PBMCs, taken from culture after CMV antigen stimulation. These receptors originate from a human donor in good health (CMV status not recorded). Some clones in this sample may be carry-over from other donors' samples.

The chain carries TRBV7-9 and TRBJ2-7; possibly TRBD1 for D (5 bases). Germline CDR1 is SEHNR and CDR2 is FQNEAQ (reference sequence). V lost 11 bases and J 4 bases, leaving 21 bases between the germline ends. The CDR3 length is 14 residues. CDR3 loop: CAGSAVGPAYEQYF. The DNA for the CDR3 is TGTGCCGGGTCGGCCGTGGGGCCTGCGTACGAGCAGTACTTC. Full variable domain (missing parts from reference TRBV7-9 and TRBJ2-7): DTGVSQNPRHKITKRGQNVTFRCDPISEHNRLYWYRQTLGQGPEFLTYFQNEAQLEKSRLLSDRFSAERPKGSFSTLEIQRTEQGDSAMYLCAGSAVGPAYEQYFGPGTRLTVT.

This clonotype was picked up a small number of times. This rearrangement joins TRBV27 to TRBJ1-4; the match to TRBD1 covers 11 bases. In germline, CDR1 is MNHEY, CDR2 SMNVEV (reference sequence). V lost 2 bases, J lost 7 bases, and 0 bases stayed unmatched. The CDR3 totals 14 residues. The CDR3 DNA reads as TGTGCCAGCAGTTTAGGACAGGGGGCTGAAAAACTGTTTTTT. It codes for CASSLGQGAEKLFF. The full variable domain, with the rest looked up from reference TRBV27 and TRBJ1-4, is EAQVTQNPRYLITVTGKKLTVTCSQNMNHEYMSWYRQDPGLGLRQIYYSMNVEVTDKGDVPEGYKVSRKEKRNFPLILESPSPNQTSLYFCASSLGQGAEKLFFGSGTQLSVL.

Turning to this clonotype: A much larger clone differs by one base, so this may be a read error. A read error is likely, as this CDR3 ends without the conserved phenylalanine or tryptophan. This chain uses TRBV11-1 with TRBJ1-2; 9 bases line up with TRBD1. This CDR3 has 15 amino acids. Losses at the gene ends were 5 bases for V and 6 bases for J; bases not matched to a gene: 10. CDR1 SGHAT and CDR2 FQDESV come from the germline V gene (reference sequence). The CDR3 nucleotides are TGTGCCAGCAGCCCGTCCCGGGACAGGGTGAATGGCTACACCTTA. It codes for CASSPSRDRVNGYTL.

V is TRBV7-2 and J is TRBJ2-7; 8 positions agree with TRBD2. CDR3 length: 16 residues. J lost 0 bases, V lost 2 bases, and 6 bases had no gene match. CDR1 and CDR2 (germline): SGHTA, FQGNSA. This chain's CDR3 is CASSLRSGGSSYEQYF. DNA of the CDR3: TGTGCCAGCAGCTTAAGGAGCGGGGGTAGCTCCTACGAGCAGTACTTC.

This clonotype was seen only a few times. The gene calls are TRBV11-2 and TRBJ2-7; D is undetermined. The CDR3 covers 12 residues. Per germline, CDR1 SGHAT and CDR2 FQNNGV. V was shortened by 4 bases and J by 5 bases, with 9 bases between the two germline ends. CDR3 sequence (DNA): TGTGCCAGCAGCTCTCTGAGGCACGAGCAGTACTTC. It is translated as CASSSLRHEQYF.

This clonotype was observed a handful of times. The chain couples TRBV7-8 to TRBJ2-7, with D possibly being TRBD1 (6 bases). Between the trimmed V and J ends, which lost 5 bases and 2 bases, there was a span of 16 bases. The CDR3 spans 15 residues. The germline V gene has CDR1 SGHVS and CDR2 FQNEAQ. The CDR3 region is CASSLRAGVTYEQYF. In DNA, the CDR3 is TGTGCCAGCAGCCTAAGGGCAGGGGTTACCTACGAGCAGTACTTC.

The chain combines TRBV7-6 with TRBJ1-5; TRBD1 might be the D (5 bases). Germline CDR1 is SGHVS and CDR2 is FNYEAQ. With 1 base removed from V and 8 bases from J, the gap between germline ends came to 12 bases. This CDR3 is 14 amino acids long. The CDR3 protein is CASSLGGQGKPQHF. In DNA, the CDR3 is TGTGCCAGCAGCTTAGGAGGGCAGGGCAAGCCCCAGCATTTT.

This clonotype was seen many times. The chain links TRBV27 to TRBJ2-5, with 11 bases matching TRBD2. V shed 7 bases and J 1 base; nucleotides not matched to a gene: 5. CDR3 length: 15 residues. CDR1 and CDR2 from the germline V gene are MNHEY and SMNVEV (reference sequence). The CDR3 protein is CASKVSGRAQETQYF. CDR3 in DNA: TGTGCCAGCAAAGTTAGCGGGAGGGCCCAAGAGACCCAGTACTTC.

Ten or more counts support this clonotype. The gene calls are TRBV6-1 and TRBJ1-3; TRBD1 aligns across 7 bases. V lost 6 bases, J lost 4 bases, and 15 bases stayed unmatched. Germline values: CDR1 MNHNS, CDR2 SASEGT. The CDR3 length is 17 residues. CDR3 DNA: TGTGCCAGCAGCCCCGATCCACAGGGGCCGAAAGGAAACACCATATATTTT. It specifies CASSPDPQGPKGNTIYF.

This clonotype was observed at least ten times. The chain carries TRBV27 and TRBJ2-1; TRBD2 is a possible D gene (5 bases). The CDR3 length is 16 residues. Germline values: CDR1 MNHEY, CDR2 SMNVEV (reference sequence). V was trimmed by 6 bases and J by 8 bases, leaving 23 bases between them. CDR3 sequence (DNA): TGTGCCAGCAGAACGCTCCGGAGACTTGAGGGCTATGAGCAGTTCTTC. Translation: CASRTLRRLEGYEQFF.

This clonotype showed up just once. The chain joins TRBV30 to TRBJ1-1; D is uncertain. Germline CDR1 GTSNPN, CDR2 SVGIG (reference sequence). The germline V and J ends were trimmed by 2 bases and 1 base, with 8 bases remaining between them. The CDR3 extends over 13 amino acids. The CDR3 protein is CAWSITTNTEAFF. In DNA, the CDR3 is TGTGCCTGGAGTATTACAACGAACACTGAAGCTTTCTTT.

The V and J genes are TRBV6-5 and TRBJ2-7; tentatively, D is TRBD2 (6 bases). Trimming removed 0 bases from V and 6 bases from J, with 15 bases in between. CDR3 length: 15 amino acids. Germline V gene lookup returns CDR1 MNHEY and CDR2 SVGAGI. CDR3 region: CASSYSSVAGREQYF. The CDR3 bases are TGTGCCAGCAGTTACTCGTCGGTTGCGGGGCGCGAGCAGTACTTC.

This clonotype was found many times. This CDR3 is CASSLLIGHYQETQYF. DNA for the CDR3: TGTGCCAGCAGCTTATTAATCGGACATTACCAAGAGACCCAGTACTTC. The chain links TRBV11-2 to TRBJ2-5; D may be TRBD1 (5 bases). With 2 bases removed from V and 0 bases from J, the gap between germline ends came to 13 bases. CDR3 length: 16 residues. The germline V gene has CDR1 SGHAT and CDR2 FQNNGV. Full variable domain (missing parts from reference TRBV11-2 and TRBJ2-5): EAGVAQSPRYKIIEKRQSVAFWCNPISGHATLYWYQQILGQGPKLLIQFQNNGVVDDSQLPKDRFSAERLKGVDSTLKIQPAKLEDSAVYLCASSLLIGHYQETQYFGPGTRLLVL.

A few counts support this clonotype. The chain has TRBV7-3 and TRBJ2-1; TRBD1 is a possible D gene (5 bases). The V end lost 2 bases, the J end lost 5 bases, and 10 bases lay between the germline ends. Germline CDR1 and CDR2: SGHTA and FQGTGA. The CDR3 sequence is 14 residues long. Written as DNA, the CDR3 is TGTGCCAGCAGCTTAGGAGTAGGGGACAATGAGCAGTTCTTC. It translates to CASSLGVGDNEQFF.

This clonotype occurred a few times. Germline is not matched at one junction end, which may reflect a read error. The rearrangement uses TRBV4-1 and TRBJ1-1; a weak D match, TRBD1 (6 bases). Germline lookup yields CDR1 MGHRA and CDR2 YSYEKL. The CDR3 runs 16 residues. In DNA, the CDR3 is TGCGCCAGCAGCAAAGACATACGGACAGAGAACACTGAAGCTTTCTTT. Translation: CASSKDIRTENTEAFF.

This chain links TRBV27 with TRBJ2-7; no clear D. Germline V gene lookup returns CDR1 MNHEY and CDR2 SMNVEV (reference sequence). V dropped 2 bases and J dropped 1 base, with 6 bases sitting between them. The CDR3 is 13 residues long. The CDR3 DNA reads as TGTGCCAGCAGTTTACAGCAGTCCTACGAGCAGTACTTC. It encodes CASSLQQSYEQYF.

The chain combines TRBV12-3 or TRBV12-4 with TRBJ2-5; the D gene is possibly TRBD1 (5 bases). Between the trimmed V and J ends, which lost 5 bases and 4 bases, there was a span of 17 bases. This CDR3 has 15 residues. CDR3 in amino acids: CASSNGAGSGETQYF. In DNA form, the CDR3 reads TGTGCCAGCAGTAATGGGGCAGGTTCGGGAGAGACCCAGTACTTC.

The sample holds a few counts of this clonotype. V gene TRBV27 combines with J gene TRBJ2-1, with D unresolved. The CDR3 is made up of 13 amino acids. Trimming took off 2 bases at V and 0 bases at J, with 2 bases between the two ends. Germline CDR1 is MNHEY and CDR2 is SMNVEV (reference sequence). CDR3: CASSLNSYNEQFF. The CDR3 DNA follows: TGTGCCAGCAGTTTAAACTCCTACAATGAGCAGTTCTTC.

This clonotype was picked up many times. The chain is built from TRBV7-3 and TRBJ2-1; 13 bases agree with TRBD2. Germline V gene lookup returns CDR1 SGHTA and CDR2 FQGTGA. This CDR3 region has 15 residues. J was trimmed by 5 bases and V by 5 bases; bases with no gene match: 3. The CDR3 is CASSRGLAGDNEQFF. CDR3 in DNA: TGTGCCAGCAGCCGCGGACTAGCGGGGGACAATGAGCAGTTCTTC. Full variable domain (remainder filled in from reference TRBV7-3 and TRBJ2-1): GAGVSQTPSNKVTEKGKYVELRCDPISGHTALYWYRQSLGQGPEFLIYFQGTGAADDSGLPNDRFFAVRPEGSVSTLKIQRTERGDSAVYLCASSRGLAGDNEQFFGPGTRLTVL.

This chain links TRBV7-6 with TRBJ2-3; 7 nucleotides line up with TRBD2. There are 16 residues in the CDR3. Germline CDR1 and CDR2: SGHVS and FNYEAQ. V shed 1 base, J shed 0 bases, and the junction held 4 bases outside the gene matches. Here the CDR3 reads CASSLVGGGSTDTQYF. The CDR3 nucleotides are TGTGCCAGCAGCTTAGTGGGCGGGGGAAGCACAGATACGCAGTATTTT.

This clonotype has more than one count but fewer than ten. The J gene is TRBJ2-2, the V gene TRBV15; tentative D call: TRBD1 (6 bases). V dropped 1 base and J dropped 9 bases, with 9 bases sitting between them. The CDR3 runs to 13 residues. Germline V gene lookup returns CDR1 LNHNV and CDR2 YYDKDF (reference sequence). This chain's CDR3 is CATSRAGDRELFF. The DNA of the CDR3 is TGTGCCACCAGCAGAGCTGGGGACAGGGAGCTGTTTTTT.

By sample fraction, this clonotype is medium-sized. The gene calls are TRBV5-6 and TRBJ2-2; D uncertain. The CDR3 contains 12 residues. Deletions cut 6 bases from V and 4 bases from J, with 7 bases between. Germline CDR1 and CDR2: SGHDT and YYEEEE. This CDR3 is CASTYGTGELFF. The CDR3 bases are TGTGCCAGCACATACGGCACCGGGGAGCTGTTTTTT.